The text below deals with one T cell receptor beta chain. The record originates from a study of blood T cell repertoires in COVID-19. The overall study: Collection of acute and convalescent COVID-19 samples took place in the United States, Italy and Spain.

Profiling relied on immunoSEQ multiplex PCR, and the TCRdb table lists in-frame clones only, not all of them. Here the sample spans approximately 200,000 clones, around 82% being singletons. This sequence originates from a woman between 55 and 75 years old with acute or convalescent COVID-19. The sample taken for sequencing was peripheral blood.

The CDR3 spells CASSQGNRLSGNTIYF. CDR3 DNA sequence: TGTGCCAGCAGCCAAGGAAACAGGTTATCCGGAAACACCATATATTTT. The gene calls are TRBV3-1 (or the pseudogene TRBV3-2) and TRBJ1-3; D perhaps matches TRBD1 (5 bases). The germline CDR1 and CDR2 sequences are LGHDT and YNNKEL (reference sequence). The CDR3 consists of 16 residues. V was trimmed by 1 base and J by 4 bases, leaving 14 bases between them.